Here is one T cell receptor (beta chain) with its context. These data come from a study of T cell responses to AZD1222 COVID-19 vaccine. Only in-frame clones appear in the TCRdb table, and some are missing; sequencing was by immunoSEQ multiplex PCR. The sample lists approximately 130,000 clones; approximately 91% were seen once. The CDR3 is 16 residues long. CDR1 is LGHDT, CDR2 YNNKEL, per germline (reference sequence). V was trimmed by 0 bases and J by 2 bases, leaving 13 bases between them. Combined were second doses at about 4 or about 12 weeks. The TCR comes from an adult who received the AZD1222 COVID-19 vaccine. The sample consisted of peripheral blood, taken 28 days after the second AZD1222 dose. The chain employs TRBV3-1 (or the pseudogene TRBV3-2) and TRBJ1-1; D possibly corresponds to TRBD1 (6 bases). The CDR3 DNA reads TGTGCCAGCAGCCAAGAGGCAGGGGAGGAAAACACTGAAGCTTTCTTT. Its protein is CASSQEAGEENTEAFF.